This T cell receptor beta chain emerged from a study of OX40 agonist ivuxolimab in advanced cancers. Study-level background: The group had a mean age of 60 years, ranged from roughly 23 to 85, and was less than 85% male.

Measured with immunoSEQ multiplex PCR; TCRdb has only the in-frame clones, and not every one. The sample contains just over 95,000 clones, about 85% of which appear only once. The sample was CD4+ or CD8+ T cells sorted from blood, taken in a trial of the OX40 agonist ivuxolimab. The receptor's source is an adult with an advanced solid tumor such as melanoma, head and neck, liver or kidney cancer.

CDR3 loop: CASSLAGPTDTQYF. The CDR3 coding sequence is TGCGCCAGTTCACTAGCGGGACCCACAGATACGCAGTATTTT. This chain joins TRBV5-1 and TRBJ2-3; 10 nucleotides match TRBD2. Germline V gives CDR1 SGHRS, CDR2 YFSETQ. The CDR3 extends over 14 amino acids. J was trimmed by 2 bases and V by 8 bases; bases with no gene match: 5.